Listed below are T cell receptor beta chains from one sample, sequenced in a study of PD-1 blockade in classical Hodgkin lymphoma. The assay was immunoSEQ multiplex PCR, and TCRdb's table has in-frame clones only and misses some. The sample carries about 40,000 clones, just over 85% recorded once. The specimen comprised peripheral blood mononuclear cells (PBMCs), sampled before the second cycle of nivolumab. The receptors here all came from a human donor with classical Hodgkin lymphoma. CDR3s include the opening cysteine and the closing phenylalanine or tryptophan. The order of the fields is clone size, V gene, D gene, J gene, CDR3 length, CDR3 DNA, CDR3 protein. D genes are given only for firm matches. The size field is filled for only some rows; it gives once, few, many or a size class.

clone_size: -; v_call: TRBV7-3; d_call: -; j_call: TRBJ2-7; cdr3_length: 12; cdr3_nt: TGTGCCAGCAGCTTATTGGAATACGAGCAGTACTTC; cdr3_aa: CASSLLEYEQYF
clone_size: -; v_call: TRBV6-6; d_call: TRBD2; j_call: TRBJ2-1; cdr3_length: 16; cdr3_nt: TGTGCCAGCAGTTCAAAAGGGACTAGCGGGAGAGGTGAGCAGTTCTTC; cdr3_aa: CASSSKGTSGRGEQFF
clone_size: -; v_call: TRBV5-1; d_call: -; j_call: TRBJ2-1; cdr3_length: 14; cdr3_nt: TGCGCCAGCAGCCCCCAACTAGTTTACAATGAGCAGTTCTTC; cdr3_aa: CASSPQLVYNEQFF
clone_size: -; v_call: TRBV2; d_call: -; j_call: TRBJ2-1; cdr3_length: 16; cdr3_nt: TGTGCCAGCAGTGAAGTTGGTGTGCCGGGAATCAATGAGCAGTTCTTC; cdr3_aa: CASSEVGVPGINEQFF
clone_size: -; v_call: TRBV14; d_call: TRBD1; j_call: TRBJ1-4; cdr3_length: 15; cdr3_nt: TGTGCCAGCAGCGGGCGGACAGGGGGAGATGAAAAACTGTTTTTT; cdr3_aa: CASSGRTGGDEKLFF
clone_size: -; v_call: TRBV5-1; d_call: TRBD1; j_call: TRBJ1-1; cdr3_length: 17; cdr3_nt: TGCGCCAGCAGCTTTAAAAGGACAGGGGGCGCGGACACTGAAGCTTTCTTT; cdr3_aa: CASSFKRTGGADTEAFF
clone_size: -; v_call: TRBV19; d_call: -; j_call: TRBJ2-1; cdr3_length: 12; cdr3_nt: TGTGCCAGTAGTATAGAACGGAGAGAGCAGTTCTTC; cdr3_aa: CASSIERREQFF
clone_size: few; v_call: TRBV5-1; d_call: -; j_call: TRBJ2-5; cdr3_length: 13; cdr3_nt: TGCGCCAGCAGCTTGGGGTACGGGGAGACCCAGTACTTC; cdr3_aa: CASSLGYGETQYF
clone_size: -; v_call: TRBV7-2; d_call: TRBD2; j_call: TRBJ2-7; cdr3_length: 14; cdr3_nt: TGTGCCAGCAGCAGACTAGCGGGAGCCTACGAGCAGTACTTC; cdr3_aa: CASSRLAGAYEQYF
clone_size: -; v_call: TRBV7-2; d_call: -; j_call: TRBJ2-7; cdr3_length: 16; cdr3_nt: TGTGCCAGCAGCTTAGTTAAGGTTTCGGCAGGGAGCGAGCAGTACTTC; cdr3_aa: CASSLVKVSAGSEQYF
clone_size: -; v_call: TRBV6-1; d_call: -; j_call: TRBJ2-5; cdr3_length: 13; cdr3_nt: TGTGCCGTATTGAGGGGAAGACAAGAGACCCAGTACTTC; cdr3_aa: CAVLRGRQETQYF
clone_size: -; v_call: TRBV9; d_call: TRBD1; j_call: TRBJ1-5; cdr3_length: 15; cdr3_nt: TGTGCCAGCAGCGTAGAGGGACAGGCGAATCAGCCCCAGCATTTT; cdr3_aa: CASSVEGQANQPQHF
clone_size: once; v_call: TRBV2; d_call: TRBD1; j_call: TRBJ2-6; cdr3_length: 19; cdr3_nt: TGTGCCAGCAGTGAAGCAGTCACAGGGGGCCTCTCTGGGGCCAACGTCCTGACTTTC; cdr3_aa: CASSEAVTGGLSGANVLTF
clone_size: -; v_call: TRBV18; d_call: -; j_call: TRBJ1-5; cdr3_length: 14; cdr3_nt: TGTGCCAGCTCCAGCGTGGACACAAATCAGCCCCAGCATTTT; cdr3_aa: CASSSVDTNQPQHF
clone_size: -; v_call: TRBV7-2; d_call: -; j_call: TRBJ2-1; cdr3_length: 12; cdr3_nt: TGTGCCAGCAGCGCCCTTGGCAATGAGCAGTTCTTC; cdr3_aa: CASSALGNEQFF
clone_size: -; v_call: TRBV6-4; d_call: TRBD1; j_call: TRBJ2-5; cdr3_length: 13; cdr3_nt: TGTGCCAGCAGTGACGGACAGGGCCAGACCCAGTACTTC; cdr3_aa: CASSDGQGQTQYF
clone_size: -; v_call: TRBV6-1; d_call: TRBD1; j_call: TRBJ1-1; cdr3_length: 14; cdr3_nt: TGTGCCAGCGGATTAAGACAGGGGGCTGGTGAAGCTTTCTTT; cdr3_aa: CASGLRQGAGEAFF
clone_size: -; v_call: TRBV5-1; d_call: TRBD2; j_call: TRBJ2-3; cdr3_length: 16; cdr3_nt: TGCGCCAGCACCCGACTAGCGGGAGGTCCGGGAGATACGCAGTATTTT; cdr3_aa: CASTRLAGGPGDTQYF
clone_size: -; v_call: TRBV6-5; d_call: -; j_call: TRBJ2-3; cdr3_length: 15; cdr3_nt: TGTGCCAGCAGTTTCAATTTGGGTAGCACAGATACGCAGTATTTT; cdr3_aa: CASSFNLGSTDTQYF
clone_size: -; v_call: TRBV27; d_call: -; j_call: TRBJ2-7; cdr3_length: 10; cdr3_nt: TGTGCCAGCATGGGCGGCGAGCAGTACTTC; cdr3_aa: CASMGGEQYF
clone_size: -; v_call: TRBV19; d_call: TRBD1; j_call: TRBJ1-1; cdr3_length: 15; cdr3_nt: TGTGCCAGTAGTCCGCCGACAGGGCCGTCCACTGAAGCTTTCTTT; cdr3_aa: CASSPPTGPSTEAFF
clone_size: -; v_call: TRBV28; d_call: TRBD2; j_call: TRBJ2-1; cdr3_length: 16; cdr3_nt: TGTGCCAGCAGTTTATTACGACTAGCGGGCGCCAATGAGCAGTTCTTC; cdr3_aa: CASSLLRLAGANEQFF
clone_size: -; v_call: TRBV27; d_call: -; j_call: TRBJ2-2; cdr3_length: 12; cdr3_nt: TGTGCCAGCAGTTTCTCGAACGGGGAGCTGTTTTTT; cdr3_aa: CASSFSNGELFF
clone_size: -; v_call: TRBV7-3; d_call: TRBD2; j_call: TRBJ2-5; cdr3_length: 15; cdr3_nt: TGTGCCAGCAGCTTATTGGCGGGAGGGCAGGGGACCCAGTACTTC; cdr3_aa: CASSLLAGGQGTQYF
clone_size: once; v_call: TRBV27; d_call: TRBD2; j_call: TRBJ2-1; cdr3_length: 15; cdr3_nt: TGTGCCAGCAGTCCTACTAGCGGGCTGTACAATGAGCAGTTCTTC; cdr3_aa: CASSPTSGLYNEQFF
clone_size: -; v_call: TRBV2; d_call: -; j_call: TRBJ1-4; cdr3_length: 15; cdr3_nt: TGTGCCAGCAGGAGGGCCAAACTAACTAATGAAAAACTGTTTTTT; cdr3_aa: CASRRAKLTNEKLFF
clone_size: once; v_call: TRBV7-3; d_call: -; j_call: TRBJ2-7; cdr3_length: 11; cdr3_nt: TGTGCCAGCAGCTCCATTTACGAGCAGTACTTC; cdr3_aa: CASSSIYEQYF
clone_size: -; v_call: TRBV6-5; d_call: -; j_call: TRBJ1-1; cdr3_length: 14; cdr3_nt: TGTGCCAGCAGCCGCCCGGGAATGAACACTGAAGCTTTCTTT; cdr3_aa: CASSRPGMNTEAFF
clone_size: -; v_call: TRBV4-1; d_call: -; j_call: TRBJ2-3; cdr3_length: 18; cdr3_nt: TGCGCCAGCAGCCAAGATCCATTGTGGCGCCCAGGCGGAGATACGCAGTATTTT; cdr3_aa: CASSQDPLWRPGGDTQYF
clone_size: -; v_call: TRBV7-9; d_call: -; j_call: TRBJ2-6; cdr3_length: 19; cdr3_nt: TGTGCCAGCAGCCCAGTGGAGACCCTCGGGGGCTCTGGGGCCAACGTCCTGACTTTC; cdr3_aa: CASSPVETLGGSGANVLTF
clone_size: -; v_call: TRBV5-1; d_call: -; j_call: TRBJ2-5; cdr3_length: 14; cdr3_nt: TGCGCCAGCAGCCTATCAACTAAACAAGAGACCCAGTACTTC; cdr3_aa: CASSLSTKQETQYF
clone_size: -; v_call: TRBV7-8; d_call: -; j_call: TRBJ2-7; cdr3_length: 13; cdr3_nt: TGTGCCAGCAGCTTATCGGGGTCCTACGAGCAGTACTTC; cdr3_aa: CASSLSGSYEQYF
clone_size: once; v_call: TRBV7-2; d_call: TRBD2; j_call: TRBJ2-7; cdr3_length: 15; cdr3_nt: TGTGCCAGCAGCTTAATTAGGCGGGAGATCTACGAGCAGTACTTC; cdr3_aa: CASSLIRREIYEQYF
clone_size: -; v_call: TRBV19; d_call: -; j_call: TRBJ2-7; cdr3_length: 10; cdr3_nt: TGTGCCAGTAGTGGGGAGACTATGACGTTC; cdr3_aa: CASSGETMTF
clone_size: -; v_call: TRBV7-9; d_call: -; j_call: TRBJ2-3; cdr3_length: 15; cdr3_nt: TGTGCCAGCAGCTTACGGTCGCGGGACACAGATACGCAGTATTTT; cdr3_aa: CASSLRSRDTDTQYF
clone_size: -; v_call: TRBV28; d_call: -; j_call: TRBJ2-1; cdr3_length: 15; cdr3_nt: TGTGCCAGCAGTTTATATCGTAGCTCCTACAATGAGCAGTTCTTC; cdr3_aa: CASSLYRSSYNEQFF
clone_size: once; v_call: TRBV5-1; d_call: -; j_call: TRBJ2-5; cdr3_length: 15; cdr3_nt: TGCGCCAGCAGCCGTCCGGGGGCGGGTGGAGAGACCCAGTACTTC; cdr3_aa: CASSRPGAGGETQYF
clone_size: few; v_call: TRBV27; d_call: -; j_call: TRBJ1-1; cdr3_length: 14; cdr3_nt: TGTGCCAGCAGTTTAACCCGAAGCCGGGACGTGGCTTTCTTT; cdr3_aa: CASSLTRSRDVAFF
clone_size: -; v_call: TRBV7-9; d_call: -; j_call: TRBJ1-1; cdr3_length: 15; cdr3_nt: TGTGCCAGCAGCTTAGGTGGGGGACACAACACTGAAGCTTTCTTT; cdr3_aa: CASSLGGGHNTEAFF
clone_size: few; v_call: TRBV7-9; d_call: TRBD1; j_call: TRBJ2-5; cdr3_length: 14; cdr3_nt: TGTGCCAGCAGCTTTCCGGGACAGCAAGAGACCCAGTACTTC; cdr3_aa: CASSFPGQQETQYF
clone_size: -; v_call: TRBV9; d_call: TRBD2; j_call: TRBJ2-5; cdr3_length: 18; cdr3_nt: TGTGCCAGCAGCCCCAGAGGACTAGCGGGAGGGTATGAAGAGACCCAGTACTTC; cdr3_aa: CASSPRGLAGGYEETQYF
clone_size: -; v_call: TRBV4-2; d_call: -; j_call: TRBJ1-4; cdr3_length: 14; cdr3_nt: TGTGCCAGCAGCCAAGCAGGTGGTTGGGGTAAACTGTTTTTT; cdr3_aa: CASSQAGGWGKLFF
clone_size: -; v_call: TRBV6-5; d_call: -; j_call: TRBJ2-5; cdr3_length: 13; cdr3_nt: TGTGCCAGCAGTTACGGCCTAGCAGAGACCCAGTACTTC; cdr3_aa: CASSYGLAETQYF
clone_size: few; v_call: TRBV19; d_call: -; j_call: TRBJ1-5; cdr3_length: 14; cdr3_nt: TGTGCCAGTAGTATAAACCGCGGCGGCCAGCCCCAGCATTTT; cdr3_aa: CASSINRGGQPQHF
clone_size: -; v_call: TRBV9; d_call: -; j_call: TRBJ2-2; cdr3_length: 11; cdr3_nt: TGTGCCAGCAAGGGCTCCGGGGAGCTGTTTTTT; cdr3_aa: CASKGSGELFF